The 17 T cell receptor beta chains reported below all come from one sample, sequenced in a study of T cell changes during pregnancy in multiple sclerosis. The data were produced by immunoSEQ multiplex PCR, yet TCRdb's version contains in-frame clones alone and is incomplete. This sample carries some 97,000 clones, 90% to 95% of them seen once, and the ten largest clones take over 0.7%. The sequences come from peripheral blood, collected before pregnancy. The receptors derive from a female donor with multiple sclerosis, enrolled in a pregnancy study.

This sequence joins TRBV6-1 and TRBJ2-1, with TRBD1 matching 8 bases. With V trimmed by 6 bases and J by 4 bases, 8 bases remained unmatched. The CDR3 spans 15 residues. The germline V gene encodes CDR1 MNHNS and CDR2 SASEGT. The CDR3 region is CASRAQDRAYNEQFF. CDR3 in DNA: TGTGCCAGCAGAGCCCAGGACAGGGCATACAATGAGCAGTTCTTC.

The chain employs TRBV19 and TRBJ1-1; 9 nucleotides align to TRBD1. This CDR3 region has 14 residues. Germline trimming cut 6 bases from V and 4 bases from J; bases unmatched to any gene: 6. Germline CDR1 is LNHDA and CDR2 is SQIVND (reference sequence). The CDR3 loop reads CASSRQGGGTEAFF. The CDR3 nucleotides are TGTGCCAGTAGCCGACAGGGGGGGGGCACTGAAGCTTTCTTT.

V and J are TRBV27 and TRBJ2-7, with TRBD1 identical over 9 bases. Per the germline V gene, CDR1 is MNHEY and CDR2 is SMNVEV (reference sequence). J gave up 5 bases and V 11 bases, and 13 bases lay outside the gene matches. The CDR3 extends over 14 amino acids. The chain's CDR3 is CAPPCGQGCHEQYF. The CDR3 DNA sequence: TGTGCCCCCCCGTGCGGACAGGGGTGCCACGAGCAGTACTTC.

The V call is TRBV5-1, the J call TRBJ1-2; D remains ambiguous. Germline V lookup: CDR1 SGHRS, CDR2 YFSETQ. The CDR3 sequence is 12 residues long. Trimming shortened V by 0 bases and J by 8 bases, and 8 bases separated the two germline ends. The CDR3 sequence: CASSLGARGYTF. The CDR3 coding sequence is TGCGCCAGCAGCTTGGGGGCGCGCGGCTACACCTTC.

The rearrangement links TRBV27 to TRBJ2-2; 9 bases are shared with TRBD1. V gave up 1 base and J gave up 8 bases; unmatched junction bases: 11. Per the germline V gene, CDR1 is MNHEY and CDR2 is SMNVEV (reference sequence). This CDR3 comprises 17 residues. The CDR3 spells CASSLLSGTGIGGELFF. The DNA for the CDR3 is TGTGCCAGCAGTTTATTGTCCGGGACAGGGATCGGGGGGGAGCTGTTTTTT.

This chain uses TRBV28 with TRBJ2-6; D not resolved. The CDR3 spans 15 residues. The V end was cut by 1 base, the J end by 1 base, with 5 bases between. The germline CDR1 and CDR2 sequences are MDHEN and SYDVKM. The CDR3 DNA follows: TGTGCCAGCAGTTTATCGGTTTCTGGGGCCAACGTCCTGACTTTC. This codes for CASSLSVSGANVLTF.

The rearrangement joins TRBV2 to TRBJ2-3, with unresolved D. V was clipped by 8 bases and J by 4 bases, with 10 bases between them. Germline V gene sequence: CDR1 SNHLY, CDR2 FYNNEI. The CDR3 length is 12 residues. CDR3 sequence reads: CASQEPPDTQYF. As DNA, the CDR3 is TGTGCCAGCCAAGAGCCCCCAGATACGCAGTATTTT.

V usage is TRBV7-8 and J usage is TRBJ2-3; 9 bases match TRBD2. Per the germline V gene, CDR1 is SGHVS and CDR2 is FQNEAQ. Trimming at V came to 5 bases and at J to 1 base, leaving 4 bases not matched to a gene. This CDR3 is built from 15 residues. The CDR3 loop reads CASSGIAGGTDTQYF. Here the CDR3 DNA reads TGTGCCAGCAGCGGTATAGCGGGGGGCACAGATACGCAGTATTTT.

This chain connects TRBV5-1 to TRBJ2-7, with TRBD2 matching over 11 bases. Germline V gene data show CDR1 as SGHRS and CDR2 as YFSETQ. CDR3 length equals 18 residues. Trimming cost V 2 bases and J 7 bases; bases outside gene matches: 17. For the CDR3, the DNA is TGCGCCAGCAGCTTCGATAAATCTAGCGGGAGGCTGGGGAGTGAGCAGTACTTC. Its translation is CASSFDKSSGRLGSEQYF.

The chain uses TRBV27 and TRBJ2-1; D call uncertain. Between the trimmed V and J ends, which lost 2 bases and 7 bases, there was a span of 9 bases. This CDR3 is 13 amino acids long. Germline CDR1 reads MNHEY; CDR2 reads SMNVEV (reference sequence). The CDR3 DNA follows: TGTGCCAGCAGTTTAGCGGCTGTTAATGAGCAGTTCTTC. Amino acids: CASSLAAVNEQFF.

The chain employs TRBV18 and TRBJ1-5, with TRBD1 matching over 7 bases. Trimming at V came to 2 bases and at J to 5 bases, leaving 0 bases not matched to a gene. This CDR3 spans 13 amino acids. Germline V gene lookup returns CDR1 KGHSH and CDR2 LQKENI. As DNA, the CDR3 is TGTGCCAGCTCACCAGACAGGGATCAGCCCCAGCATTTT. Translation: CASSPDRDQPQHF.

V usage is TRBV13 and J usage is TRBJ2-5; perhaps TRBD2 as D (6 bases). This CDR3 has 14 amino acids. CDR1 PRHDT and CDR2 FYEKMQ come from the germline V gene (reference sequence). V lost 4 bases and J lost 4, with 13 bases in between. In DNA, the CDR3 is TGTGCCAGCAGCTCTAGACTAGTAACAGAGACCCAGTACTTC. Translating it yields CASSSRLVTETQYF.

The chain is built from TRBV2 and TRBJ2-1; TRBD2 matches at 11 bases. In germline, CDR1 is SNHLY, CDR2 FYNNEI. With 7 bases clipped from V and 2 bases from J, the junction kept 4 bases outside the gene matches. The CDR3 is 15 amino acids. The CDR3 loop reads CASISTSGAYNEQFF. The CDR3, as DNA: TGTGCCAGCATCTCGACTAGCGGGGCCTACAATGAGCAGTTCTTC.

The J gene is TRBJ1-4, the V gene TRBV6-5; TRBD1 aligns across 7 bases. The V gene's germline CDR1 is MNHEY and CDR2 SVGAGI. V was clipped by 7 bases and J by 4 bases; unmatched bases: 9. This CDR3 spans 15 amino acids. Here the CDR3 reads CASNPSGGINEKLFF. In nucleotides, the CDR3 is TGTGCCAGCAATCCCTCAGGGGGGATTAATGAAAAACTGTTTTTT.

The chain combines TRBV7-6 with TRBJ1-2; 9 positions agree with TRBD1. Unmatched junction bases numbered 12, after V lost 1 base and J lost 3 bases. The CDR3 sequence is 18 residues long. Germline lookup yields CDR1 SGHVS and CDR2 FNYEAQ. This CDR3 is CASSLGATGTGLDYGYTF. DNA of the CDR3: TGTGCCAGCAGCTTAGGAGCTACCGGGACAGGGTTGGACTATGGCTACACCTTC.

This clone appeared once. The chain has TRBV6-1 and TRBJ1-1; 7 positions match TRBD1. Germline V gene sequence: CDR1 MNHNS, CDR2 SASEGT. Germline trimming cut 8 bases from V and 2 bases from J; bases unmatched to any gene: 5. The CDR3 totals 13 residues. This chain's CDR3 is CASQQGINTEAFF. The CDR3 nucleotides read TGTGCCAGCCAACAGGGGATCAACACTGAAGCTTTCTTT.

CDR3 sequence reads: CASSPQSRGRRTEAFF. Here the CDR3 DNA reads TGTGCCAGCTCACCACAGTCGAGGGGGCGAAGGACTGAAGCTTTCTTT. The V call is TRBV18, the J call TRBJ1-1, with 7 positions matching TRBD1. The V gene's germline CDR1 is KGHSH and CDR2 LQKENI. The CDR3 is 16 residues long. The V and J ends lost 1 base and 5 bases, in that order; junction bases with no gene match: 10.